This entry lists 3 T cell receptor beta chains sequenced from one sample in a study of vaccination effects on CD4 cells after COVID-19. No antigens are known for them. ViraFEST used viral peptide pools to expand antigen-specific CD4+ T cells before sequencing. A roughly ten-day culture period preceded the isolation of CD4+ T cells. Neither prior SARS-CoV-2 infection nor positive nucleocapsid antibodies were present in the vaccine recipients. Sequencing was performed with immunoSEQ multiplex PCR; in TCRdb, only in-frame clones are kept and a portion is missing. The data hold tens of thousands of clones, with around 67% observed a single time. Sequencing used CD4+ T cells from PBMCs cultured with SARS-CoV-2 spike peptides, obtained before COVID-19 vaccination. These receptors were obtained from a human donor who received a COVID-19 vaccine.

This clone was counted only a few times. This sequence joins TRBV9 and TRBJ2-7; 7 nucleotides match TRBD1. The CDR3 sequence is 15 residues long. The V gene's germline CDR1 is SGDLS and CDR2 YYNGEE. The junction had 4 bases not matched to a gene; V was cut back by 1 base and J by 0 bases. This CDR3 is CASSVRGTDSYEQYF. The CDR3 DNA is TGTGCCAGCAGCGTAAGGGGGACAGACTCCTACGAGCAGTACTTC.

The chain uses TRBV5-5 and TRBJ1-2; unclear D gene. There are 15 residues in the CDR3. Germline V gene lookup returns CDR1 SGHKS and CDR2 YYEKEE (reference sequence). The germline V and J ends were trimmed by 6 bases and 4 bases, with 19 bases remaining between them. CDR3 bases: TGTGCCAGCAACTTCCGTGGGGATTTCCTCTATGGCTACACCTTC. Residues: CASNFRGDFLYGYTF.

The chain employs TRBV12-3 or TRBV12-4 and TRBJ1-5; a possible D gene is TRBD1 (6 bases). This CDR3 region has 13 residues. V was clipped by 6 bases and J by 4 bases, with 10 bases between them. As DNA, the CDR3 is TGTGCCAGCAGACCACAGGGAAATCAGCCCCAGCATTTT. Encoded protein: CASRPQGNQPQHF.